The present T cell receptor beta chain was sequenced within a study of human thymus T cells (dated by TCRdb to the early 2020s). Turning to the overall study: The study used roughly 8 infant thymus samples plus four related peripheral blood samples to characterize TCR alpha and beta repertoires. The infant donors were about 6 to 244 days old, and the cohort included six or seven males and a couple of females.

V loses 2 bases of germline sequence and J loses 5 bases, and the interval between the two ends is 6 bases. CDR1 and CDR2 (DFQATT, SNEGSKA) derive from the germline V gene (reference sequence). Inclusive of the bounding cysteine and phenylalanine, the CDR3 is 11 residues long. The retained sequence is limited to the CDR3, 33 bases, with the frame set at the first base. TCRB and TCRAD loci were amplified from a standardized quantity of quality-controlled genomic DNA using the immunoSEQ multiplex PCR assay. The amplicons spanned the V(D)J region and were long enough to cover the CDR3 and allow V and J genes to be identified. Through the commercial immunoSEQ service, the amplicons were sequenced on an Illumina platform. Per the authors' processing: Corrections for primer bias and sequencing errors followed previously described methods, while TCRAD and TCRB definitions were based on the IMGT database. Analysis of the repertoires was done with immunoSEQ Analyzer 3.0 and VDJTools and included basic statistics, V/J segment usage, diversity estimates, rarefaction and pairwise overlap. Diversity was estimated with Chao1, ChaoE, Efron-Thisted, Shannon and inverse Simpson indices, and also on datasets down-sampled to the smallest sample. For repertoire overlap, CDR3 nucleotide sequence, V gene and J gene had to match strictly, and clustering was done by Jaccard-based multidimensional scaling. Held by TCRdb, this immuneACCESS table contains in-frame sequences only and omits some clones. Under half of the omission traces to an unresolved V gene where checked; the cause of the rest is unknown. That table gives V, J and clone size, and the DNA gave D and trimming. This sample holds roughly 120,000 clones; around 94% were observed only once. Around 0.025% of the sample belongs to the ten largest clones.

The research as a whole found: V and J gene segment usage appeared biased in both thymic and peripheral blood repertoires. On average, about 730,000 unique TCRB clonotypes were obtained from thymus samples, compared with 70,000 to 90,000 from blood samples. The related research found that thymic TCR repertoires overlapped highly between unrelated individuals.

Thymus tissue was collected as surgical resects that were removed during corrective cardiac surgery. In Finland, the donors were immunologically healthy infants who were having open corrective cardiac surgery for congenital heart defects. Thymocytes were freed from the tissue by mechanical means and kept at -70 degrees C as pellets of roughly 10-32 million cells. A QIAsymphony instrument was used to extract genomic DNA from the frozen cell pellets. For this clone: Its antigen is currently not known. Base quality data are lacking; no much larger clone is found one base away.

In this chain, TRBV20-1 is recombined with TRBJ1-2, with the identity of the D gene unclear. The sequence came from a boy younger than two with a congenital heart defect but otherwise immunologically healthy. Sequenced sample: thymus tissue. In nucleotides, the sequence is TGCAGTGCTAGACGTGGGTATGGCTACACCTTC. This is translated as CSARRGYGYTF.